The T cell receptor beta chain described here comes from a study of vaccination and CD4 T cells after COVID-19. Time point here: late sampling 161 to 241 days after vaccination in a few convalescent patients. Treatment specified: roughly 10-day PBMC culture with coronavirus spike peptide pools or control peptides (ViraFEST assay). For this clonotype: Its antigen is unidentified.

The Oncomine TCR Beta short-read assay was what sequenced the DNA obtained from cultured CD4+ T cells. TCRdb re-derived calls from the PCR reads in MiXCR, one entry per CDR3 protein. The sample includes fewer than 25,000 distinct CDR3 sequences, 35% to 45% seen only once; the top ten take roughly a tenth. The V gene end was trimmed by 0 bases and the J gene end by 5 bases; junction bases not matched to a gene: 7. Germline assignment: CDR1 DFQATT and CDR2 SNEGSKA (reference sequence). The CDR3 is made up of 15 amino acids. The receptor comes from a human donor who had recovered from COVID-19. This chain joins TRBV20-1 and TRBJ2-5, with 9 nucleotides matching TRBD1. This specimen consisted of CD4+ T cells from blood, cultured in vitro, obtained about 7 months after SARS-CoV-2 vaccination. In nucleotides, the CDR3 is TGCAGTGCTAGAGATCCAACAGGGGGCGGGGAGACCCAGTACTTC. Its translation is CSARDPTGGGETQYF.